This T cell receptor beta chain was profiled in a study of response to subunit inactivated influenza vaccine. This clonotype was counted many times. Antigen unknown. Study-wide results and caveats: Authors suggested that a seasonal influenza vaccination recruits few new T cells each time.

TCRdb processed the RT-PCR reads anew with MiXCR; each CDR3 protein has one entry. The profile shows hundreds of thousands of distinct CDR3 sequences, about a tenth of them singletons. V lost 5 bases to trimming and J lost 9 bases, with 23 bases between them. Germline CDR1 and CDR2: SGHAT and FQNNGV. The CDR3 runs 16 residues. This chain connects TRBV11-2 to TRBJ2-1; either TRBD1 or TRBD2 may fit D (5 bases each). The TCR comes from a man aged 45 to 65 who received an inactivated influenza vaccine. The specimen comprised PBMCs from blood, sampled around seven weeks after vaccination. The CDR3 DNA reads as TGTGCCAGCAGCCCCCAGGGCGCCCCCACTAGTGGTGAGCAGTTCTTC. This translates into CASSPQGAPTSGEQFF.